The rows below give T cell receptor beta chains drawn from one sample of a study of shared clonotypes between healthy human individuals. Profiling relied on immunoSEQ multiplex PCR, and the TCRdb table lists in-frame clones only, not all of them. There are hundreds of thousands of clones in the sample; about 85% occur only once, and about 12% lies in the top ten. Sequencing was carried out using PBMCs. These receptors were collected from a woman aged 40-49 years in good health. Some clones in this sample may be carry-over from other donors' samples. Both conserved end residues are part of each CDR3. Each record gives: CDR3 protein, CDR3 DNA, J gene, V gene, D gene, clone size. The D gene is left open where the match is weak. Part of the rows lack a size; the others show once, few, many or a class for expanded clones.

cdr3_aa: CASSLDLAGYSYEQYF
cdr3_nt: TGTGCCAGCAGTTTGGACCTAGCGGGTTACTCCTACGAGCAGTACTTC
j_call: TRBJ2-7
v_call: TRBV28
d_call: TRBD2
clone_size: NA

cdr3_aa: CASSITGALSGYTF
cdr3_nt: TGTGCCAGTAGTATAACGGGGGCGCTTTCTGGCTACACCTTC
j_call: TRBJ1-2
v_call: TRBV19
d_call: NA
clone_size: NA

cdr3_aa: CATSRGFTEKLFF
cdr3_nt: TGTGCCACCAGCAGGGGGTTCACTGAAAAACTGTTTTTT
j_call: TRBJ1-4
v_call: TRBV15
d_call: NA
clone_size: many

cdr3_aa: CASSSNPEFYNEQFF
cdr3_nt: TGTGCCAGCAGTTCTAATCCGGAGTTCTACAATGAGCAGTTCTTC
j_call: TRBJ2-1
v_call: TRBV28
d_call: NA
clone_size: NA

cdr3_aa: CASSELGSGTPPYNEQFF
cdr3_nt: TGTGCCAGCAGTGAATTAGGTAGCGGGACACCCCCCTACAATGAGCAGTTCTTC
j_call: TRBJ2-1
v_call: TRBV6-1
d_call: TRBD2
clone_size: NA

cdr3_aa: CASSGRGNQPQHF
cdr3_nt: TGTGCCAGCAGTGGACGGGGGAATCAGCCCCAGCATTTT
j_call: TRBJ1-5
v_call: TRBV6-1
d_call: NA
clone_size: NA

cdr3_aa: CASSPVGAGEQYF
cdr3_nt: TGTGCCAGCAGCCCTGTGGGAGCGGGGGAGCAGTACTTC
j_call: TRBJ2-7
v_call: TRBV5-4
d_call: TRBD2
clone_size: few

cdr3_aa: CASSKTLFGEQYF
cdr3_nt: TGTGCCAGCAGCAAGACTCTATTTGGAGAGCAGTACTTC
j_call: TRBJ2-7
v_call: TRBV7-2
d_call: NA
clone_size: NA

cdr3_aa: CSVDGGGTEAFF
cdr3_nt: TGCAGCGTTGACGGGGGAGGCACTGAAGCTTTCTTT
j_call: TRBJ1-1
v_call: TRBV29-1
d_call: NA
clone_size: few

cdr3_aa: CASSECETGGCEQYF
cdr3_nt: TGTGCCAGCAGTGAATGCGAGACAGGGGGCTGCGAGCAGTACTTC
j_call: TRBJ2-7
v_call: TRBV2
d_call: TRBD1
clone_size: NA

cdr3_aa: CSVHGTSVYNEQFF
cdr3_nt: TGCAGCGTTCACGGGACTAGCGTTTACAATGAGCAGTTCTTC
j_call: TRBJ2-1
v_call: TRBV29-1
d_call: TRBD2
clone_size: NA

cdr3_aa: CASSPRSSSGANVLTF
cdr3_nt: TGTGCCAGTAGTCCACGGTCGAGCTCTGGGGCCAACGTCCTGACTTTC
j_call: TRBJ2-6
v_call: TRBV19
d_call: NA
clone_size: NA

cdr3_aa: CASSRTSGSWEQYF
cdr3_nt: TGTGCCAGCAGCCGGACTAGCGGGAGTTGGGAGCAGTACTTC
j_call: TRBJ2-7
v_call: TRBV5-4
d_call: TRBD2
clone_size: NA

cdr3_aa: CASGNPGLGGYNEQFF
cdr3_nt: TGTGCCAGCGGCAACCCGGGACTAGGGGGCTACAATGAGCAGTTCTTC
j_call: TRBJ2-1
v_call: TRBV5-8
d_call: TRBD2
clone_size: NA

cdr3_aa: CASSSPSGRESTDTQYF
cdr3_nt: TGCGCCAGCAGCTCCCCTAGCGGGAGGGAGAGCACAGATACGCAGTATTTT
j_call: TRBJ2-3
v_call: TRBV5-1
d_call: TRBD2
clone_size: once

cdr3_aa: CASRSGGRAHIPGELFF
cdr3_nt: TGTGCCAGCAGGAGTGGCGGGAGGGCCCACATCCCGGGGGAGCTGTTTTTT
j_call: TRBJ2-2
v_call: TRBV21-1
d_call: NA
clone_size: NA

cdr3_aa: CASSLISVGTTYEQYF
cdr3_nt: TGTGCCAGCAGCTTAATCTCAGTCGGGACCACCTACGAGCAGTACTTC
j_call: TRBJ2-7
v_call: TRBV11-2
d_call: NA
clone_size: NA

cdr3_aa: CASSADRGTDTQYF
cdr3_nt: TGTGCCAGCAGCGCGGACAGAGGCACAGATACGCAGTATTTT
j_call: TRBJ2-3
v_call: TRBV5-4
d_call: NA
clone_size: NA

cdr3_aa: CASSSLFGRRNTEAFF
cdr3_nt: TGTGCCAGCAGCTCCCTATTTGGTAGGCGGAACACTGAAGCTTTCTTT
j_call: TRBJ1-1
v_call: TRBV11-2
d_call: NA
clone_size: many

cdr3_aa: CASSLGGANVLTF
cdr3_nt: TGTGCCAGCTCCCTGGGTGGGGCCAACGTCCTGACTTTC
j_call: TRBJ2-6
v_call: TRBV2
d_call: NA
clone_size: NA

cdr3_aa: CASGSGRMTDTQYF
cdr3_nt: TGTGCCAGCGGTTCAGGACGGATGACAGATACGCAGTATTTT
j_call: TRBJ2-3
v_call: TRBV9
d_call: NA
clone_size: NA

cdr3_aa: CASNPGLAGENEQFF
cdr3_nt: TGTGCCAGCAACCCCGGACTAGCGGGAGAAAATGAGCAGTTCTTC
j_call: TRBJ2-1
v_call: TRBV2
d_call: TRBD2
clone_size: NA

cdr3_aa: CASSIGLAGAFEQYF
cdr3_nt: TGTGCCAGCAGCATCGGACTAGCGGGAGCTTTCGAGCAGTACTTC
j_call: TRBJ2-7
v_call: TRBV9
d_call: TRBD2
clone_size: NA